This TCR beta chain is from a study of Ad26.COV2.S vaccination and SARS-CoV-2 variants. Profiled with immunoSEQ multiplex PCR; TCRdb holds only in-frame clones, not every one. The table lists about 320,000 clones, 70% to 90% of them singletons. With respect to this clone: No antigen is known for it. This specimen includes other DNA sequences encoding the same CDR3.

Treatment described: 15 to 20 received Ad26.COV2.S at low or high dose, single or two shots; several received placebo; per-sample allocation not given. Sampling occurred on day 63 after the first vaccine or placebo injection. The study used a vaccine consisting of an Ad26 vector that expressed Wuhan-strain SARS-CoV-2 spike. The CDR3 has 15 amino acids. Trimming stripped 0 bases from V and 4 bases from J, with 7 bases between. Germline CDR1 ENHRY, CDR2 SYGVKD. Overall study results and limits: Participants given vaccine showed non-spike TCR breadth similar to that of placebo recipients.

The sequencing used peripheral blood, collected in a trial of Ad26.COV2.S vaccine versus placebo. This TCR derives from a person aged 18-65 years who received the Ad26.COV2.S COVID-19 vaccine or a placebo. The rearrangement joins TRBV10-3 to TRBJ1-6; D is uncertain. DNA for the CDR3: TGTGCCATCAGTGAGTCGACCGGATATAATTCACCCCTCCACTTT. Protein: CAISESTGYNSPLHF.